The 3 T cell receptor beta chains given below trace back to one sample, sequenced in a study of T cell repertoires in cytomegalovirus infection. TCRdb re-derived calls from the reads in MiXCR, one entry per CDR3 protein. The table has around 440,000 distinct CDR3 sequences, around 11% seen once; the top ten hold about 9.4%. Sequencing was performed on PBMCs. These receptors originate from a human donor in good health (CMV status not recorded). Some clones in this sample may be carry-over from other donors' samples.

In regard to this clonotype: This may be a read error, as it is one base from a much larger clone. The V call is TRBV20-1, the J call TRBJ2-7; possible D gene TRBD1, 6 bases. Germline CDR1 reads DFQATT; CDR2 reads SNEGSKA (reference sequence). Between the trimmed V and J ends, which lost 6 bases and 2 bases, there was a span of 23 bases. This CDR3 comprises 16 residues. The CDR3 DNA sequence: TGCAGTGCGCCAGGGGCTGTTCGGGGATCCGCCTACGAGCAGTACTTC. Its protein product is CSAPGAVRGSAYEQYF.

J is TRBJ2-5 and V is TRBV10-3; D possibly matches TRBD1 or TRBD2 (5 bases each). The CDR3 has 14 residues. V gave up 6 bases and J gave up 5 bases, with 16 bases separating them. Germline CDR1 ENHRY, CDR2 SYGVKD. The chain's CDR3 is CAIRKTVREETQYF. Written as DNA, the CDR3 is TGTGCCATCAGGAAGACCGTCAGGGAGGAGACCCAGTACTTC.

This clonotype has a count of ten or more. V gene TRBV7-2 combines with J gene TRBJ2-7; D unresolved. V dropped 2 bases and J dropped 5 bases, with 4 bases sitting between them. Germline V CDR1 and CDR2: SGHTA, FQGNSA. This CDR3 is built from 11 residues. CDR3 DNA: TGTGCCAGCAGCTTATGGGACGAGCAGTACTTC. Amino acids: CASSLWDEQYF.